The sequence of this T cell receptor (beta chain) was determined in a study of blood T cell repertoires in COVID-19. Study-wide context: Both acute and convalescent COVID-19 samples were obtained from the United States, Italy and Spain.

CDR1 is SQVTM, CDR2 ANQGSEA, per germline. V lost 3 bases and J 5 bases, leaving 19 bases between the germline ends. The CDR3 runs 15 residues. Living in under 30 US areas, the participants were between roughly 18 and 90 years of age. Profiling relied on immunoSEQ multiplex PCR, and the TCRdb table lists in-frame clones only, not all of them. The sample includes fewer than 350,000 clones, less than 85% of them seen just once. Sequences were obtained from PBMCs or T cells enriched from blood (not recorded which). The TCR was taken from a young woman who had been exposed to COVID-19. The chain carries TRBV29-1 and TRBJ2-5, with a tentative D call TRBD2 (5 bases). CDR3 in amino acids: CSVEPMDRAVETQYF. CDR3 bases: TGCAGCGTTGAGCCAATGGACCGAGCGGTGGAGACCCAGTACTTC.